This TCR beta chain was recovered during a study of cytomegalovirus exposure and HLA in healthy donors. Study as a whole: Across 350 to 400 genotyped donors, 81% landed in the Caucasian-associated ancestry cluster. Regarding the study as a whole: Later analysis identified about 18,000 TCR beta sequences associated with HLA alleles, using a false discovery rate threshold of 0.05. Reports state that TCR beta sequences accurately predicted most subjects' HLA-A and HLA-B alleles.

PCR involved 60 Vbeta and 13 Jbeta primers. Libraries were prepared by immunoSEQ multiplex PCR; TCRdb keeps only in-frame clonotypes and omits some of them. The repertoire holds roughly 120,000 clones, about four fifths seen once, with 5.3% in the top ten. CDR3 length equals 14 residues. CDR1 is MGHRA and CDR2 is YSYEKL in the germline V gene. Trimming left V 4 bases short and J 11 bases short, with 17 bases between. This clone was recorded many times. Its matching antigen is unknown. Sequencing used PBMCs. The sequence derives from a man aged 25 to 40 in good health and CMV-seronegative. V usage is TRBV4-1 and J usage is TRBJ1-4; no definite D call. CDR3 protein: CASSPGTGLMKLFF. For the CDR3, the DNA is TGCGCCAGCAGCCCCGGTACTGGGCTGATGAAACTGTTTTTT.